This entry lists 13 T cell receptor beta chains sequenced from one sample in a study of cytomegalovirus exposure and HLA in healthy donors. A multiplex PCR was run with 60 Vbeta primers and 13 Jbeta primers. The method was immunoSEQ multiplex PCR; TCRdb's version includes in-frame clones alone and lacks a portion of them. Of some 140,000 clones in the sample, 65% to 80% were seen once. Material for sequencing was PBMCs. The receptors stem from a male donor in good health and CMV-seropositive.

This chain connects TRBV5-4 to TRBJ2-1, with TRBD1 matching over 9 bases. The CDR3 length is 17 residues. V gave up 4 bases and J gave up 7 bases; unmatched junction bases: 15. Germline V gene lookup returns CDR1 SGHNT and CDR2 YYREEE (reference sequence). CDR3 region: CASSAEPGQGARNEQFF. The CDR3 DNA reads as TGTGCCAGCAGCGCCGAACCGGGACAGGGCGCAAGAAATGAGCAGTTCTTC.

V and J are TRBV15 and TRBJ2-1; 8 bases fit TRBD2. The CDR3 runs 17 residues. V trimming: 2 bases; J trimming: 5 bases; junction bases outside the gene matches: 11. Germline V gene data show CDR1 as LNHNV and CDR2 as YYDKDF (reference sequence). In DNA form, the CDR3 reads TGTGCCACCAGCAGATCCAGCGGGTCAGCGGGAGACAATGAGCAGTTCTTC. It specifies CATSRSSGSAGDNEQFF.

The chain combines TRBV2 with TRBJ1-1; TRBD1 matches at 7 bases. The J segment lost 4 bases and the V segment lost 6 bases, leaving 11 bases of the junction unmatched. This CDR3 has 15 residues. CDR1 and CDR2 from the germline V gene are SNHLY and FYNNEI. The CDR3 is CASRAGDRASTEAFF. In DNA form, the CDR3 reads TGTGCCAGCAGGGCCGGTGACAGGGCGAGCACTGAAGCTTTCTTT.

The V gene is TRBV2, the J gene TRBJ1-1, with D unresolved. Germline lookup yields CDR1 SNHLY and CDR2 FYNNEI. V shed 3 bases and J shed 1 base, with 15 bases lying between them. The CDR3 covers 16 residues. The CDR3 DNA is TGTGCCAGCAGTGACCCGGGTGGAGCCTCGAACACTGAAGCTTTCTTT. This codes for CASSDPGGASNTEAFF.

The J gene is TRBJ2-7, the V gene TRBV7-2, with TRBD2 as a possible D gene (6 bases). Trimming cost V 0 bases and J 4 bases, with 10 bases left between them. The CDR3 runs 14 residues. The germline V gene encodes CDR1 SGHTA and CDR2 FQGNSA. The CDR3 DNA reads as TGTGCCAGCAGCTTAGCAGGCGGGAAGTACGAGCAGTACTTC. Its protein is CASSLAGGKYEQYF.

A few counts support this clone. V and J are TRBV30 and TRBJ2-6; D possibly corresponds to TRBD2 (6 bases). The CDR3 is made up of 14 amino acids. V shed 1 base and J shed 4 bases, with 8 bases lying between them. The germline gives CDR1 GTSNPN, CDR2 SVGIG (reference sequence). The CDR3 sequence: CAWSELAGANVLTF. CDR3 sequence (DNA): TGTGCCTGGAGTGAACTAGCCGGGGCCAACGTCCTGACTTTC.

This chain uses TRBV7-2 with TRBJ2-5; no firm D call. Trimming shortened V by 2 bases and J by 4 bases, and 8 bases separated the two germline ends. Germline V lookup: CDR1 SGHTA, CDR2 FQGNSA. The CDR3 has 13 residues. As DNA, the CDR3 is TGTGCCAGCAGCTTATTAGCCCCAGAGACCCAGTACTTC. Its translation is CASSLLAPETQYF.

Regarding this clone: At one end the junction does not follow the germline gene, possibly because of a read error. The J gene is TRBJ1-2, the V gene TRBV30, with D unresolved. The CDR3 is made up of 14 amino acids. From germline, CDR1 is GTSNPN and CDR2 SVGIG (reference sequence). CDR3 nucleotide sequence: TGTGCCTGGAGTGTACAGCGGTTTAGCTATGGCTACCCCTTC. Residues: CAWSVQRFSYGYPF. Combining the CDR3 with reference TRBV30 and TRBJ1-2 gives the whole variable domain SQTIHQWPATLVQPVGSPLSLECTVEGTSNPNLYWYRQAAGRGLQLLFYSVGIGQISSEVPQNLSASRPQDRQFILSSKKLLLSDSGFYLCAWSVQRFSYGYPFGSGTRLTVV.

The V call is TRBV5-5, the J call TRBJ2-3, with a possible D match to TRBD2 (6 bases). CDR1 is SGHKS and CDR2 is YYEKEE in the germline V gene (reference sequence). V was cut by 0 bases and J by 8 bases, with 19 bases left in between. This CDR3 is built from 16 residues. This chain's CDR3 is CASSLAGTSEGVTQYF. The CDR3, as DNA: TGTGCCAGCAGCTTGGCCGGGACTTCTGAAGGAGTTACGCAGTATTTT.

The chain employs TRBV4-1 and TRBJ2-7, with 11 bases that match TRBD2. The CDR3 contains 19 residues. V lost 2 bases, J lost 4 bases, and 16 bases stayed unmatched. CDR1 and CDR2 from the germline V gene are MGHRA and YSYEKL. This CDR3 reads CASSQTPPFTSGSMYEQYF. The CDR3 DNA is TGCGCCAGCAGCCAAACCCCCCCCTTCACTAGCGGGAGTATGTACGAGCAGTACTTC.

The chain links TRBV28 to TRBJ2-7, with TRBD2 as a possible D gene (6 bases). V was trimmed by 4 bases and J by 6 bases, leaving 22 bases between them. Germline V gives CDR1 MDHEN, CDR2 SYDVKM. CDR3 length equals 16 residues. DNA of the CDR3: TGTGCCAGCAGTTCCCGCCGTGGGGGGAGCGGCGGCGAGCAGTACTTC. It yields the protein CASSSRRGGSGGEQYF.

The genes are TRBV5-1 and TRBJ2-7, with D perhaps TRBD1 (6 bases). In germline, CDR1 is SGHRS, CDR2 YFSETQ. V was shortened by 1 base and J by 6 bases, with 8 bases between the two germline ends. The CDR3 has 12 amino acids. Written as DNA, the CDR3 is TGCGCCAGCAGCTTGTCAGGGGTCGAGCAGTACTTC. Residues: CASSLSGVEQYF.

The chain combines TRBV6-6 with TRBJ2-7; possible D gene TRBD1, 6 bases. Germline V lookup: CDR1 MNHNY, CDR2 SVGAGI (reference sequence). The V end lost 5 bases, the J end lost 0 bases, and 11 bases lay between the germline ends. The CDR3 contains 14 residues. Written as DNA, the CDR3 is TGTGCCAGCAGTCCTCAGGGGACCTCCTACGAGCAGTACTTC. Amino acid sequence: CASSPQGTSYEQYF.